This TCR beta chain was identified in a study of blood T cell repertoires in COVID-19. For the study at large: Samples came from the United States, Italy and Spain, spanning acute and convalescent COVID-19. The analysed material was cDNA or gDNA that came from T cells, B-cell-depleted T cells, or PBMCs.

In the source study's methods: Amplification from reference gene primers served as the basis for estimated nucleated cell counts. Method: immunoSEQ multiplex PCR; TCRdb's copy keeps in-frame clones and lacks some. The V and J calls and clone size are taken from that table; D and trimming were inferred from the DNA. The table lists approximately 150,000 clones, roughly 85% of them singletons. This CDR3 contains 15 residues. The germline gives CDR1 LNHNV, CDR2 YYDKDF (reference sequence). Trimming took 5 bases from V and 5 from J; bases not matched to a gene: 9. The receptor comes from a man between 65 and 85 years old with acute or convalescent COVID-19. The sequencing input was peripheral blood. The V call is TRBV15, the J call TRBJ1-5, with 7 nucleotides matching TRBD1. The CDR3 loop is CATSLEQGTHQPQHF. The CDR3 DNA reads TGTGCCACCAGCTTAGAACAGGGGACCCATCAGCCCCAGCATTTT.